The clone carrying this T cell receptor (beta chain) was seen a handful of times. The sample originates from a study of blood T cell repertoires in COVID-19. The overall study: Some COVID-19 samples were acute and others convalescent; all came from the United States, Italy and Spain.

Authors' data handling: By means of reference gene primer amplification, nucleated cell counts were estimated. Measured with immunoSEQ multiplex PCR; TCRdb has only the in-frame clones, and not every one. Clonal size and the V and J genes are those of that table, whereas D and trimming came from the DNA. The data contain 95,000 to 150,000 clones, 82% of them singletons. The receptor was isolated from a woman between 70 and 85 years old with acute or convalescent COVID-19. Sample: peripheral blood.

The CDR3 coding sequence is TGCAGTGCTAGTAGGGGACAGGGGGCAAATGAGCAGTTCTTC. Protein sequence: CSASRGQGANEQFF. The gene calls are TRBV20-1 and TRBJ2-1; 12 bases are shared with TRBD1. This CDR3 contains 14 residues. J gave up 7 bases and V 3 bases, and 4 bases lay outside the gene matches. From germline, CDR1 is DFQATT and CDR2 SNEGSKA (reference sequence).